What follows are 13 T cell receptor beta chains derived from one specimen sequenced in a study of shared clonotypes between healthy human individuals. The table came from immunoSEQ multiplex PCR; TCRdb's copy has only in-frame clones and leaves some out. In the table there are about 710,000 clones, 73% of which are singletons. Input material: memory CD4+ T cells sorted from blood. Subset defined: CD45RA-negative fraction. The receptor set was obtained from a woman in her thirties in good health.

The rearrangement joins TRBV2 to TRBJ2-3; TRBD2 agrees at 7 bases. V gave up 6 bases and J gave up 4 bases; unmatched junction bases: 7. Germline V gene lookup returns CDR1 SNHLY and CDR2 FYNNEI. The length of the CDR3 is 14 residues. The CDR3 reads CASSPLTSADTQYF. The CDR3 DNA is TGTGCCAGCAGCCCCCTTACTAGCGCAGATACGCAGTATTTT.

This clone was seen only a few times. CDR3 sequence (DNA): TGTGCCAGTAGTATGGATTCCAGGGTTGGGACCTTC. This sequence encodes CASSMDSRVGTF. The rearrangement uses TRBV19 and TRBJ1-2; the D gene is possibly TRBD1 (5 bases). Germline CDR1 reads LNHDA; CDR2 reads SQIVND (reference sequence). V was trimmed by 3 bases and J by 14 bases, leaving 16 bases between them. The CDR3 has 12 residues.

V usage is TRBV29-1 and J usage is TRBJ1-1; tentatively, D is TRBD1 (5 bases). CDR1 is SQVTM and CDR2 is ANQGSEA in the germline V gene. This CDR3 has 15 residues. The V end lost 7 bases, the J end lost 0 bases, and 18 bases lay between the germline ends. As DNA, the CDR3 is TGCAGCGCCCAGGGTAGTGACAGAATGAACACTGAAGCTTTCTTT. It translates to CSAQGSDRMNTEAFF.

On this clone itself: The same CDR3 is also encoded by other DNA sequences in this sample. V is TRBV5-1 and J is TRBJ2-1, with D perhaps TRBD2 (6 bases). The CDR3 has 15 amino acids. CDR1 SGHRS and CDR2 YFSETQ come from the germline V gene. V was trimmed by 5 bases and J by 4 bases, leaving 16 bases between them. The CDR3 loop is CASSPGGSSYNEQFF. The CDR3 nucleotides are TGCGCCAGCAGTCCCGGGGGATCCTCATACAATGAGCAGTTCTTC.

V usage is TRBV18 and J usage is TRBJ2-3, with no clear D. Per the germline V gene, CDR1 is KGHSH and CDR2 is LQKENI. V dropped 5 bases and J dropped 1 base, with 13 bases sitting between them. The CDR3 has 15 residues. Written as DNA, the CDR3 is TGTGCCAGCTCATCAACCATAGGCGGCACAGATACGCAGTATTTT. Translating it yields CASSSTIGGTDTQYF.

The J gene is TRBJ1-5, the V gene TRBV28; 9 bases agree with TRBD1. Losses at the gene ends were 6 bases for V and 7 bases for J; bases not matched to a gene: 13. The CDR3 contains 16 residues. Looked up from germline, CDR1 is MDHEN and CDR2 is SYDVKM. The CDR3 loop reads CASSENWTGVKQPQHF. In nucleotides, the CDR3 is TGTGCCAGCAGCGAAAATTGGACAGGGGTGAAGCAGCCCCAGCATTTT.

CDR3 DNA sequence: TGCGCCAGCACCTTTATAGCGGGGGCCTACAATGAGCAGTTCTTC. Its protein product is CASTFIAGAYNEQFF. This sequence joins TRBV5-1 and TRBJ2-1, with 9 nucleotides matching TRBD2. The CDR3 is made up of 15 amino acids. J was trimmed by 2 bases and V by 6 bases; bases with no gene match: 6. In germline, CDR1 is SGHRS, CDR2 YFSETQ.

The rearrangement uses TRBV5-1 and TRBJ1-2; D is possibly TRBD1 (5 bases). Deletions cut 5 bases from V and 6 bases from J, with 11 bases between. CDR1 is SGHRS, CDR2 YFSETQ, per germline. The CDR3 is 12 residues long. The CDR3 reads CASRWDGDGYTF. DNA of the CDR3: TGCGCCAGCAGATGGGACGGGGATGGCTACACCTTC.

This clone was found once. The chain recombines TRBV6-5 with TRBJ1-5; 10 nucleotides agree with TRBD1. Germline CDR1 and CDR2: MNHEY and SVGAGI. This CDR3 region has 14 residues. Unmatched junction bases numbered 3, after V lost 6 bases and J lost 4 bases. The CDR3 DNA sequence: TGTGCCAGCAGAGGGACAGGGGAAAATCAGCCCCAGCATTTT. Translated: CASRGTGENQPQHF.

This CDR3 is CSASHLYEQYF. The DNA for the CDR3 is TGCAGTGCGAGCCACCTATACGAGCAGTACTTC. This chain uses TRBV20-1 with TRBJ2-7; D not certain. The V gene's germline CDR1 is DFQATT and CDR2 SNEGSKA (reference sequence). Deletions cut 6 bases from V and 4 bases from J, with 10 bases between. This CDR3 is 11 amino acids long.

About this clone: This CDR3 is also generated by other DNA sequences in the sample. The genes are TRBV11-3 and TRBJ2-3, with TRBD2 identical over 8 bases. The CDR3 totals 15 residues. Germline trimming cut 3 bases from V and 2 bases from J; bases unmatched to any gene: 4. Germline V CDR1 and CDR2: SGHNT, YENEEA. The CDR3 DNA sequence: TGTGCCAGCAGCTTCCGGGAGGGTCCCACAGATACGCAGTATTTT. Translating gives CASSFREGPTDTQYF.

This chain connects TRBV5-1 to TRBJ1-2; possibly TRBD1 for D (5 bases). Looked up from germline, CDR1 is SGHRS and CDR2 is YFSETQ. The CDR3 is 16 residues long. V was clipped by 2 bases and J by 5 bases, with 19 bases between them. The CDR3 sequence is CASSFGTAAFGYGYTF. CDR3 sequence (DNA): TGCGCCAGCAGCTTCGGGACCGCGGCCTTCGGATATGGCTACACCTTC.

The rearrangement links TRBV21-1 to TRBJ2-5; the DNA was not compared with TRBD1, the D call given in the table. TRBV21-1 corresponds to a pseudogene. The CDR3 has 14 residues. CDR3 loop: CASSTSGQGSSQYF. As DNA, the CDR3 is TGTGCCAGCAGCACCTCAGGACAGGGGAGCAGCCAGTACTTC.